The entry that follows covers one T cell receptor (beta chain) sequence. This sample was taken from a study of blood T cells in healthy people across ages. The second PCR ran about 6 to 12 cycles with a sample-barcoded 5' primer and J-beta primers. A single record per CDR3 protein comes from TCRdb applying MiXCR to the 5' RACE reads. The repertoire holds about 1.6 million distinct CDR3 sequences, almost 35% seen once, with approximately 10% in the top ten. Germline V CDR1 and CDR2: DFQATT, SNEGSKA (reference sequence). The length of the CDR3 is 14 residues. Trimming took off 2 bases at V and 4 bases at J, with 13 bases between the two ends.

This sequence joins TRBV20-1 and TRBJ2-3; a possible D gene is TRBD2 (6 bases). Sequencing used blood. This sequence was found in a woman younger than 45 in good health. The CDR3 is CSARLGPSADTQYF. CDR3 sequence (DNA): TGCAGTGCTAGATTGGGCCCTAGCGCAGATACGCAGTATTTT.